The source of this T cell receptor beta chain is a study of T cells after yellow fever vaccination. One entry per CDR3 protein, called by TCRdb with MiXCR from the 5' RACE reads. In the table there are about 400,000 distinct CDR3 sequences, under 7.5% of which are singletons. The CDR3 is 14 amino acids. From germline, CDR1 is SGHTA and CDR2 FQGNSA. V was trimmed by 2 bases and J by 2 bases, leaving 10 bases between them. Here the sequenced sample was PBMCs, taken 5 days after the yellow fever booster vaccination. J is TRBJ2-7 and V is TRBV7-2, with D perhaps given as TRBD1 or TRBD2 (5 bases each). This receptor was obtained from a man aged 30-40 years who received the YFV17D yellow fever vaccine. CDR3 nucleotide sequence: TGTGCCAGCAGCTTACCCGGGGACGCCTACGAGCAGTACTTC. Translating it yields CASSLPGDAYEQYF.